A selection of T cell receptor beta chains follows, all from one sample in a study of radiation and T cells in renal cell carcinoma. Libraries were prepared by immunoSEQ multiplex PCR; TCRdb keeps only in-frame clonotypes and omits some of them. Here the sample spans about 91,000 clones, 82% being singletons. The sample in question was blood, obtained from a patient whose treatment included radiotherapy and nephrectomy. The receptors originated from a man in his sixties with renal cell carcinoma. CDR3s include the opening cysteine and the closing phenylalanine or tryptophan. D genes are given only for firm matches. For some rows the clone size is stated as once, few or many, or as a class when expanded; others skip it.

size	J	V	D	length	CDR3	DNA
-	TRBJ2-3	TRBV4-1	-	15	CASSQIAASTDTQYF	TGCGCCAGCAGCCAAATCGCGGCTAGCACAGATACGCAGTATTTT
few	TRBJ1-1	TRBV29-1	TRBD1	13	CSVGSTGGTEAFF	TGCAGCGTTGGATCTACAGGGGGCACTGAAGCTTTCTTT
-	TRBJ1-4	TRBV7-9	-	14	CASSPTARGEKLFF	TGTGCCAGCAGCCCGACAGCCCGGGGGGAAAAACTGTTTTTT
-	TRBJ2-4	TRBV4-1	TRBD2	18	CASSQDNGRAGREHIQYF	TGCGCCAGCAGCCAAGATAACGGTAGGGCAGGGAGGGAACACATTCAGTACTTC
-	TRBJ2-7	TRBV19	TRBD2	14	CASSVGGRGYEQYF	TGTGCCAGTAGTGTCGGCGGGAGAGGCTACGAGCAGTACTTC
many	TRBJ2-7	TRBV4-1	-	15	CASSQVAGSSYEQYF	TGCGCCAGCAGCCAAGTGGCAGGGAGCTCCTACGAGCAGTACTTC
-	TRBJ1-5	TRBV6-6	-	15	CASSPDTFGNQPQHF	TGTGCCAGCAGCCCGGACACTTTCGGCAATCAGCCCCAGCATTTT
-	TRBJ2-1	TRBV6-1	-	14	CASSEIVGRKEQFF	TGTGCCAGCAGTGAAATCGTGGGTCGGAAGGAGCAGTTCTTC
-	TRBJ1-1	TRBV19	-	13	CATTTGVNTEAFF	TGTGCCACCACTACTGGGGTAAACACTGAAGCTTTCTTT
-	TRBJ2-5	TRBV19	-	15	CASSIQWGRAETQYF	TGTGCCAGTAGTATTCAGTGGGGGCGCGCAGAGACCCAGTACTTC
-	TRBJ1-1	TRBV5-1	TRBD1	15	CASSSRTGRDTEAFF	TGCGCCAGCAGCTCAAGGACAGGGAGGGACACTGAAGCTTTCTTT
few	TRBJ1-5	TRBV30	TRBD1	14	CAWTEGQGNQPQHF	TGTGCCTGGACCGAAGGACAGGGAAATCAGCCCCAGCATTTT
-	TRBJ1-4	TRBV27	-	13	CASSFSGFEKLFF	TGTGCCAGCAGTTTTTCAGGTTTCGAAAAACTGTTTTTT
-	TRBJ2-5	TRBV11-2	TRBD2	16	CASSARAGVYLETQYF	TGTGCCAGCAGCGCGCGAGCGGGAGTTTACCTTGAGACCCAGTACTTC
-	TRBJ2-6	TRBV7-8	-	20	CASSLDGIWREPSGANVLTF	TGTGCCAGCAGCTTAGATGGAATTTGGAGGGAACCCTCTGGGGCCAACGTCCTGACTTTC
-	TRBJ2-2	TRBV28	-	14	CASRKDSYTGELFF	TGTGCCAGCAGGAAGGACAGTTACACCGGGGAGCTGTTTTTT
-	TRBJ1-1	TRBV5-6	-	13	CASSLDLNTEAFF	TGTGCCAGCAGCTTGGATCTGAACACTGAAGCTTTCTTT
-	TRBJ2-5	TRBV27	TRBD1	15	CASRLRGWAQETQYF	TGTGCCAGCAGACTCAGGGGGTGGGCGCAAGAGACCCAGTACTTC
-	TRBJ2-5	TRBV7-2	TRBD2	16	CASSLGPGGGQETQYF	TGTGCCAGCAGCTTAGGTCCGGGAGGGGGGCAAGAGACCCAGTACTTC
-	TRBJ1-2	TRBV28	-	15	CASSFRTVRNYGYTF	TGTGCCAGCAGTTTTAGGACAGTCCGTAACTATGGCTACACCTTC
-	TRBJ1-5	TRBV29-1	-	14	CSVQTGAGNQPQHF	TGCAGCGTTCAAACCGGGGCGGGCAATCAGCCCCAGCATTTT
-	TRBJ2-1	TRBV30	TRBD2	16	CAWISWGSGVYNEQFF	TGTGCCTGGATTTCTTGGGGTAGCGGGGTATACAATGAGCAGTTCTTC
-	TRBJ1-2	TRBV28	-	15	CASSLSQMRSNGYTF	TGTGCCAGCAGTTTGTCACAGATGCGAAGCAATGGCTACACCTTC
-	TRBJ2-5	TRBV11-2	-	14	CASSPGRGRETQYF	TGTGCCAGCAGCCCCGGGCGGGGTAGGGAGACCCAGTACTTC
-	TRBJ2-6	TRBV30	-	15	CAWRWQVTGANVLTF	TGTGCCTGGCGCTGGCAGGTTACTGGGGCCAACGTCCTGACTTTC
-	TRBJ1-4	TRBV10-1	-	12	CASSAGDEKLFF	TGCGCCAGCAGTGCTGGTGATGAAAAACTGTTTTTT
-	TRBJ2-5	TRBV28	TRBD2	14	CASNPAGEVETQYF	TGTGCCAGCAATCCAGCGGGAGAGGTGGAGACCCAGTACTTC
-	TRBJ2-1	TRBV7-9	-	14	CASSLDGTYNEQFF	TGTGCCAGCAGCTTAGATGGGACCTACAATGAGCAGTTCTTC
-	TRBJ2-5	TRBV4-3	-	15	CASSQLGRLQETQYF	TGCGCCAGCAGCCAATTGGGCAGGTTACAAGAGACCCAGTACTTC
-	TRBJ2-3	TRBV4-2	TRBD1	15	CASSPGQGNTDTQYF	TGTGCCAGCAGCCCGGGACAGGGAAACACAGATACGCAGTATTTT
-	TRBJ2-1	TRBV20-1	-	11	CSASGTAEQFF	TGCAGTGCTAGTGGGACTGCCGAGCAGTTCTTC
-	TRBJ2-2	TRBV28	-	15	CASILGGEMTGELFF	TGTGCCAGCATCCTAGGGGGAGAGATGACCGGGGAGCTGTTTTTT
-	TRBJ2-7	TRBV10-3	-	14	CAISEETEPREQYF	TGTGCCATCAGTGAAGAGACGGAACCGAGGGAGCAGTACTTC
few	TRBJ1-5	TRBV7-8	-	14	CASSLVSSNQPQHF	TGTGCCAGCAGCTTAGTTTCCAGCAATCAGCCCCAGCATTTT
-	TRBJ2-2	TRBV27	TRBD2	19	CASSQRENFYTGGAGELFF	TGTGCCAGCAGTCAGCGGGAGAACTTTTACACGGGAGGCGCCGGGGAGCTGTTTTTT
-	TRBJ1-1	TRBV5-1	-	15	CASSDARASNTEAFF	TGCGCCAGCAGCGATGCCCGGGCTTCGAACACTGAAGCTTTCTTT
-	TRBJ2-1	TRBV7-2	-	14	CASSRPGTYNEQFF	TGTGCCAGCAGCCGCCCCGGGACCTACAATGAGCAGTTCTTC
-	TRBJ2-1	TRBV6-6	TRBD1	13	CASSGQGEGEQFF	TGTGCCAGCAGCGGACAGGGTGAAGGTGAGCAGTTCTTC
-	TRBJ2-1	TRBV7-2	-	15	CASRQDHGPYNEQFF	TGTGCCAGCAGACAGGACCACGGCCCATACAATGAGCAGTTCTTC
-	TRBJ1-2	TRBV5-1	-	13	CASSLQGLPGYTF	TGCGCCAGCAGCTTACAGGGTCTTCCAGGCTACACCTTC